This passage covers 21 T cell receptor beta chains from one sample sequenced in a study of OX40 agonist ivuxolimab in advanced cancers. Libraries came from the immunoSEQ multiplex PCR assay. The source is immuneACCESS, and TCRdb retained only in-frame sequences with V and J called. Part of the clones is not carried over; for the studies checked, unresolved V genes explain less than half of this, and the remainder is unexplained. The sample includes 30,000 to 40,000 clones, with around 89% observed a single time. The top ten hold about 0.6% of the sample. Sequenced here: CD4+ or CD8+ T cells sorted from blood, sampled in a trial of the OX40 agonist ivuxolimab. Source of these receptors: an adult with an advanced solid tumor such as melanoma, head and neck, liver or kidney cancer.

The V and J genes are TRBV10-3 and TRBJ1-5; D ambiguous. The V gene lost 3 bases and the J gene lost 6 bases, with 6 bases spanning the gap. CDR1 is ENHRY and CDR2 is SYGVKD in the germline V gene. The CDR3 contains 12 residues. The CDR3 DNA reads as TGTGCCATCAGTGACGCGCCTCAGCCCCAGCATTTT. Translation: CAISDAPQPQHF.

The V and J genes are TRBV7-8 and TRBJ1-1, with D maybe TRBD1 (5 bases). V was clipped by 5 bases and J by 5 bases, with 15 bases between them. Germline V lookup: CDR1 SGHVS, CDR2 FQNEAQ. This CDR3 contains 14 residues. The CDR3 is CASSPTRGGTEAFF. The CDR3 DNA reads TGTGCCAGCAGCCCGACTAGGGGAGGTACTGAAGCTTTCTTT. The whole variable domain, filled in from reference TRBV7-8 and TRBJ1-1, reads GAGVSQSPRYKVAKRGQDVALRCDPISGHVSLFWYQQALGQGPEFLTYFQNEAQLDKSGLPSDRFFAERPEGSVSTLKIQRTQQEDSAVYLCASSPTRGGTEAFFGQGTRLTVV.

The J gene is TRBJ2-3, the V gene TRBV27; maybe TRBD2 (5 bases). V lost 3 bases, J lost 2 bases, and 12 bases lay in between. Germline V CDR1 and CDR2: MNHEY, SMNVEV (reference sequence). This CDR3 contains 15 residues. The CDR3 DNA reads as TGTGCCAGCAGTTTCCCCGGGGAATACACAGATACGCAGTATTTT. This sequence encodes CASSFPGEYTDTQYF.

The rearrangement links TRBV9 to TRBJ2-3, with 8 bases matching TRBD2. Germline V CDR1 and CDR2: SGDLS, YYNGEE. CDR3 length: 15 amino acids. The trim removed 4 bases at V and 0 bases at J, leaving 4 bases unmatched. The CDR3 DNA is TGTGCCAGCAGCCCCGGCGGGGGGAGCACAGATACGCAGTATTTT. This gives the protein CASSPGGGSTDTQYF.

This clone occurred once. This chain connects TRBV7-2 to TRBJ1-5; TRBD1 might be the D (6 bases). Germline V gives CDR1 SGHTA, CDR2 FQGNSA. The CDR3 loop spans 14 amino acids. Trimming pared 4 bases from V and 3 bases from J, leaving 10 bases between. CDR3 sequence (DNA): TGTGCCAGCAGCTCAACAGGGTTCAATCAGCCCCAGCATTTT. Encoded protein: CASSSTGFNQPQHF.

This chain links TRBV4-3 with TRBJ2-3; D gene unclear. With 0 bases removed from V and 0 bases from J, the gap between germline ends came to 4 bases. The CDR3 consists of 14 residues. Germline loops: CDR1 LGHNA, CDR2 YSLEER. The CDR3 protein is CASSQDTSTDTQYF. In DNA form, the CDR3 reads TGCGCCAGCAGCCAAGACACTAGCACAGATACGCAGTATTTT.

The chain joins TRBV19 to TRBJ2-3; perhaps TRBD2 as D (6 bases). Between the trimmed V and J ends, which lost 10 bases and 0 bases, there was a span of 17 bases. The CDR3 spans 15 residues. Germline V gives CDR1 LNHDA, CDR2 SQIVND (reference sequence). The CDR3 bases are TGTGCCACTTCCTTGGAGGGGACTAGCACAGATACGCAGTATTTT. This encodes CATSLEGTSTDTQYF.

The rearrangement uses TRBV4-3 and TRBJ2-7; 8 nucleotides line up with TRBD2. V was clipped by 4 bases and J by 0 bases; unmatched bases: 8. CDR1 and CDR2 (germline): LGHNA, YSLEER. The CDR3 runs to 16 residues. Here the CDR3 DNA reads TGCGCCAGCAGCCCCGGGGGGGGACTCAGCTCCTACGAGCAGTACTTC. Translation: CASSPGGGLSSYEQYF.

The V call is TRBV19, the J call TRBJ2-7; TRBD1 matches 9 bases. In germline, CDR1 is LNHDA, CDR2 SQIVND (reference sequence). The CDR3 covers 14 residues. Trimming took 8 bases from V and 5 from J; bases not matched to a gene: 10. The CDR3 DNA sequence: TGTGCCAGTGACATCGGGACAGGGTCCCACGAGCAGTACTTC. This gives the protein CASDIGTGSHEQYF.

This chain uses TRBV23-1 with TRBJ2-3, with 7 bases fitting TRBD2. Being an ORF, TRBV23-1 has a function that is uncertain. V lost 11 bases and J lost 0; bases outside the gene matches: 11. This CDR3 is built from 15 residues. CDR3 coding DNA: TGCGCCGGACGAAAGGGGAGGGGAAGCACAGATACGCAGTATTTT. It encodes CAGRKGRGSTDTQYF.

This chain links TRBV29-1 with TRBJ2-7; D is possibly TRBD1 (6 bases). The CDR3 totals 18 residues. From germline, CDR1 is SQVTM and CDR2 ANQGSEA. V was cut by 6 bases and J by 1 base, with 28 bases left in between. The CDR3 is CSVVEGESGRKVSYEQYF. CDR3 sequence (DNA): TGCAGCGTCGTCGAGGGGGAGTCAGGCCGGAAGGTGTCCTACGAGCAGTACTTC.

The J gene is TRBJ2-2, the V gene TRBV7-3; D is unresolved. V was trimmed by 5 bases and J by 0 bases, leaving 13 bases between them. There are 16 residues in the CDR3. Germline CDR1 and CDR2: SGHTA and FQGTGA. The CDR3 region is CASSPPRAANTGELFF. CDR3 DNA: TGTGCCAGCAGCCCCCCCCGGGCGGCGAACACCGGGGAGCTGTTTTTT.

The chain is built from TRBV5-6 and TRBJ2-2, with D tentatively TRBD2 (6 bases). The germline V and J ends were trimmed by 4 bases and 1 base, with 14 bases remaining between them. The CDR3 totals 16 residues. The germline V gene encodes CDR1 SGHDT and CDR2 YYEEEE. CDR3 sequence: CASSRRGLLNTGELFF. The DNA for the CDR3 is TGTGCCAGCAGCCGCCGGGGACTTCTGAACACCGGGGAGCTGTTTTTT.

The chain combines TRBV6-1 with TRBJ2-3, with D hard to call. With 4 bases removed from V and 6 bases from J, the gap between germline ends came to 11 bases. Germline assignment: CDR1 MNHNS and CDR2 SASEGT. The CDR3 extends over 13 amino acids. The CDR3, as DNA: TGTGCCAGCAGTGGAAACAGCGTTGATACGCAGTATTTT. This sequence encodes CASSGNSVDTQYF.

The genes are TRBV5-6 and TRBJ1-1; TRBD1 agrees at 7 bases. Germline V gene sequence: CDR1 SGHDT, CDR2 YYEEEE. This CDR3 spans 14 amino acids. V dropped 4 bases and J dropped 2; count of bases not matched to a gene: 5. The CDR3: CASSEDRTNTEAFF. Written as DNA, the CDR3 is TGTGCCAGCAGCGAGGACAGGACCAACACTGAAGCTTTCTTT.

A single count supports this clone. This rearrangement joins TRBV4-3 to TRBJ2-1; TRBD2 matches 8 bases. Germline V gene data show CDR1 as LGHNA and CDR2 as YSLEER. J was trimmed by 9 bases and V by 0 bases; bases with no gene match: 7. This CDR3 region has 15 residues. CDR3 in amino acids: CASSQDSRGAGEQFF. DNA of the CDR3: TGCGCCAGCAGCCAAGATTCGCGGGGGGCAGGTGAGCAGTTCTTC.

The chain uses TRBV28 and TRBJ2-7; the D call may be TRBD1 or TRBD2 (6 bases each). The germline V gene encodes CDR1 MDHEN and CDR2 SYDVKM. This CDR3 contains 14 residues. V dropped 6 bases and J dropped 12 bases, with 24 bases sitting between them. As DNA, the CDR3 is TGTGCCAGCAGGAGCGGAGGGAGCGGTACGGGGGCGTACTTC. Encoded protein: CASRSGGSGTGAYF.

The chain uses TRBV28 and TRBJ2-7, with D uncertain. Germline loops: CDR1 MDHEN, CDR2 SYDVKM. The V end lost 1 base, the J end lost 2 bases, and 12 bases lay between the germline ends. The CDR3 totals 15 residues. CDR3 amino acids: CASSLSIGQPYEQYF. Here the CDR3 DNA reads TGTGCCAGCAGTTTATCGATAGGGCAACCCTACGAGCAGTACTTC. Using reference TRBV28 and TRBJ2-7 for the parts outside the CDR3, the full variable domain is DVKVTQSSRYLVKRTGEKVFLECVQDMDHENMFWYRQDPGLGLRLIYFSYDVKMKEKGDIPEGYSVSREKKERFSLILESASTNQTSMYLCASSLSIGQPYEQYFGPGTRLTVT.

The chain recombines TRBV18 with TRBJ2-1; D is perhaps TRBD1 (5 bases). V was cut by 2 bases and J by 9 bases, with 17 bases left in between. The CDR3 contains 15 residues. Germline V CDR1 and CDR2: KGHSH, LQKENI. DNA of the CDR3: TGTGCCAGCTCACCAATGGGGCAGGATAAGGGTGAGCAGTTCTTC. Translating it yields CASSPMGQDKGEQFF.

The chain couples TRBV16 to TRBJ1-2; D is possibly TRBD1 (5 bases). The CDR3 loop spans 15 amino acids. Trimming pared 4 bases from V and 8 bases from J, leaving 20 bases between. CDR1 and CDR2 (germline): KGHSY, FQNENV. The CDR3 DNA reads TGTGCCAGCAGCCCCCGGGTCGGGGGAGATGAGGGCTACACCTTC. It yields the protein CASSPRVGGDEGYTF.

The chain recombines TRBV2 with TRBJ1-5; no clear D. The V end lost 6 bases, the J end lost 7 bases, and 13 bases lay between the germline ends. Germline CDR1 SNHLY, CDR2 FYNNEI. The CDR3 consists of 13 residues. CDR3: CASRRESSQPQHF. In DNA, the CDR3 is TGTGCCAGCAGGAGGGAGAGTTCACAGCCCCAGCATTTT.